This is a list of T cell receptor beta chains from one sample in a study of blood T cell repertoires in COVID-19. The data were produced by immunoSEQ multiplex PCR, yet TCRdb's version contains in-frame clones alone and is incomplete. The table includes about 320,000 clones, 85% detected once. Sequences were obtained from PBMCs or T cells enriched from blood (not recorded which). The receptor set was obtained from a woman in her twenties or thirties who had been exposed to COVID-19. CDR3s include the opening cysteine and the closing phenylalanine or tryptophan. A D gene is named only where the DNA matches it firmly. Clone size appears in some rows only: once, few, many, or a class for an expanded clone.

clone_size	cdr3_length	v_call	d_call	j_call	cdr3_aa	cdr3_nt
-	12	TRBV5-1	-	TRBJ2-3	CASSFHRDTQYF	TGCGCCAGCAGCTTTCACAGAGATACGCAGTATTTT
once	17	TRBV4-3	-	TRBJ2-3	CASSPRQGRQDTDTQYF	TGCGCCAGCAGCCCGCGCCAGGGGCGGCAAGACACAGATACGCAGTATTTT
-	15	TRBV5-4	-	TRBJ1-4	CASRKGGTASEKLFF	TGTGCCAGCAGAAAAGGCGGGACGGCCAGTGAAAAACTGTTTTTT
-	15	TRBV7-9	TRBD1	TRBJ1-2	CASSLGGTGKLSYTF	TGTGCCAGCAGCCTTGGCGGGACAGGGAAATTGAGCTACACCTTC
once	14	TRBV7-9	-	TRBJ1-6	CASSGAGYNSPLHF	TGTGCCAGTTCAGGCGCTGGTTATAATTCACCCCTCCACTTT
-	13	TRBV29-1	TRBD1	TRBJ2-4	CSAPGQGKDYLYF	TGCAGCGCCCCGGGACAGGGAAAGGACTATTTGTACTTC
-	15	TRBV7-3	-	TRBJ2-3	CASSFGGTSTDTQYF	TGTGCCAGCAGCTTTGGCGGGACTAGCACAGATACGCAGTATTTT
-	14	TRBV10-1	-	TRBJ2-7	CASSDEDLQWEQYF	TGCGCCAGCAGTGACGAAGACTTGCAATGGGAGCAGTACTTC
-	15	TRBV5-6	-	TRBJ1-1	CASSPVHQMNTEAFF	TGTGCCAGCAGCCCTGTACACCAGATGAACACTGAAGCTTTCTTT
-	14	TRBV5-6	TRBD2	TRBJ2-1	CASSLLAGPNEQFF	TGTGCCAGCAGCTTGCTAGCGGGACCTAATGAGCAGTTCTTC
-	17	TRBV5-8	TRBD1	TRBJ1-1	CASSLEAGGVGNTEAFF	TGTGCCAGCAGCTTGGAGGCAGGGGGCGTCGGAAACACTGAAGCTTTCTTT
-	14	TRBV6-5	-	TRBJ1-4	CASSPRRDGEKLFF	TGTGCCAGCAGTCCACGGCGGGACGGTGAAAAACTGTTTTTT
-	13	TRBV19	-	TRBJ2-5	CASSAPGKETQYF	TGTGCCAGTAGTGCCCCAGGGAAAGAGACCCAGTACTTC
-	15	TRBV7-9	-	TRBJ2-6	CASSSGHAGANVLTF	TGTGCCAGCAGCTCGGGACATGCTGGGGCCAACGTCCTGACTTTC
-	12	TRBV5-4	TRBD1	TRBJ2-1	CASSRDRNEQFF	TGTGCCAGCAGCCGGGACAGAAATGAGCAGTTCTTC
-	15	TRBV19	TRBD1	TRBJ2-7	CASSIRTGGSYEQYF	TGTGCCAGTAGTATTCGGACAGGGGGCTCCTACGAGCAGTACTTC
medium-sized	15	TRBV3-1/TRBV3-2	TRBD1	TRBJ2-7	CASSSSTQGLGEQYF	TGTGCCAGCAGCTCCTCCACACAGGGGTTAGGCGAGCAGTACTTC
-	15	TRBV30	-	TRBJ1-6	CASPGASSYNSPLHF	TGTGCCTCCCCGGGAGCTTCCTCCTATAATTCACCCCTCCACTTT
-	14	TRBV16	-	TRBJ1-1	CASSPRRGDHEAFF	TGTGCCAGCAGCCCCAGGAGGGGCGACCATGAAGCTTTCTTT
-	14	TRBV7-2	-	TRBJ1-1	CASSLAQRGTEAFF	TGTGCCAGCAGCTTAGCGCAGCGGGGCACTGAAGCTTTCTTT
-	15	TRBV6-5	TRBD1	TRBJ1-4	CASSPLDRGNEKLFF	TGTGCCAGCAGCCCGTTAGACAGGGGGAATGAAAAACTGTTTTTT
-	15	TRBV30	TRBD1	TRBJ1-6	CAWTFSTGPGSPLHF	TGTGCCTGGACCTTTTCGACAGGGCCAGGTTCACCCCTCCACTTT
-	16	TRBV30	-	TRBJ1-2	CAWSGTQAGSRGGYTF	TGTGCCTGGAGTGGGACACAAGCGGGATCTAGAGGTGGCTACACCTTC
-	14	TRBV4-3	TRBD1	TRBJ1-1	CASSQGAGGTEAFF	TGCGCCAGCAGCCAAGGGGCAGGGGGCACTGAAGCTTTCTTT
-	15	TRBV4-3	-	TRBJ2-3	CASSQVGTGGDTQYF	TGCGCCAGCAGCCAAGTTGGGACTGGGGGGGATACGCAGTATTTT
-	17	TRBV18	-	TRBJ2-7	CASSPAVGTQRAYEQYF	TGTGCCAGCTCACCAGCCGTTGGGACTCAACGAGCCTACGAGCAGTACTTC
-	11	TRBV7-9	-	TRBJ1-1	CASSFLREAFF	TGTGCCAGCAGCTTTTTGCGTGAAGCTTTCTTT
-	16	TRBV3-1/TRBV3-2	TRBD1	TRBJ2-2	CASSQETGGHTGELFF	TGTGCCAGCAGCCAAGAAACAGGGGGGCACACCGGGGAGCTGTTTTTT
-	12	TRBV18	-	TRBJ2-3	CASSPITDTQYF	TGTGCCAGCTCACCCATCACAGATACGCAGTATTTT
-	15	TRBV19	-	TRBJ1-1	CASSPGYTGWTEAFF	TGTGCCAGTAGCCCAGGATATACGGGGTGGACTGAAGCTTTCTTT
once	14	TRBV4-3	-	TRBJ1-2	CASSQEQGLYGYTF	TGCGCCAGCAGCCAAGAGCAGGGGTTATATGGCTACACCTTC
once	12	TRBV7-6	-	TRBJ2-7	CASSGRIYEQYF	TGTGCCAGCAGCGGCAGGATCTACGAGCAGTACTTC
-	12	TRBV7-9	-	TRBJ1-1	CASSVVGIEAFF	TGTGCCAGCAGCGTAGTCGGGATTGAAGCTTTCTTT
-	13	TRBV12-3/TRBV12-4	-	TRBJ1-2	CASPTGAALGYTF	TGTGCCAGCCCGACAGGAGCTGCGTTGGGCTACACCTTC
-	18	TRBV29-1	TRBD1	TRBJ1-1	CSVAEWIPGQSMNTEAFF	TGCAGCGTTGCGGAATGGATTCCGGGACAGTCAATGAACACTGAAGCTTTCTTT
-	13	TRBV29-1	-	TRBJ2-7	CSGVGGTAYEQYF	TGCAGCGGTGTTGGCGGGACCGCCTACGAGCAGTACTTC
once	17	TRBV7-3	TRBD2	TRBJ2-3	CASSWAYGGSHPDTQYF	TGTGCCAGCAGCTGGGCTTATGGCGGGAGTCACCCAGATACGCAGTATTTT
once	15	TRBV6-5	TRBD1	TRBJ2-7	CASRPTGETSYEQYF	TGTGCCAGCAGGCCGACAGGGGAAACCTCCTACGAGCAGTACTTC
-	17	TRBV25-1	TRBD1	TRBJ1-5	CASKVFLRDRGPQPQHF	TGTGCCAGCAAAGTCTTTTTGCGGGACAGGGGTCCCCAGCCCCAGCATTTT
-	13	TRBV19	-	TRBJ2-1	CASRAAQRDEQFF	TGTGCCAGTAGGGCGGCCCAACGCGATGAGCAGTTCTTC